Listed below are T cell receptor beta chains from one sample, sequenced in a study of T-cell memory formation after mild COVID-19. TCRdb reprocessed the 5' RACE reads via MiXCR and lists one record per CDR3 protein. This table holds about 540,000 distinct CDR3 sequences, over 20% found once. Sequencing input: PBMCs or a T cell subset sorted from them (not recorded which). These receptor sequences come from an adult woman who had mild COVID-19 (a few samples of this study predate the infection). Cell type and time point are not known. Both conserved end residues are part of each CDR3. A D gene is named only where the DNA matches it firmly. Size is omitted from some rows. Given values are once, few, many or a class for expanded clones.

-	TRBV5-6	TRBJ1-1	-	TGTGCCAGCAGCCGGGGACTGCTGGGCACTGAAGCTTTCTTT	CASSRGLLGTEAFF
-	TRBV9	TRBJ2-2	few	TGTGCCAGCAGCGTAGGGGGCCCAGTCACCGGGGAGCTGTTTTTT	CASSVGGPVTGELFF
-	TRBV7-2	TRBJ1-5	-	TGTGCCACCAGCGTCACCGGGGAACAGCCCCAGCATTTT	CATSVTGEQPQHF
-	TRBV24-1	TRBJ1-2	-	TGTGCCACCAGTGACTCATATGGATATGGCTACACCTTC	CATSDSYGYGYTF
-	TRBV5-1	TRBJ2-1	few	TGCGCCAGCAGCTTGGTATCCGGAGCGCGGAGTGAGCAGTTCTTC	CASSLVSGARSEQFF
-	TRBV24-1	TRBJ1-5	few	TGTGCCACCTCCGACCCAAATCAGCCCCAGCATTTT	CATSDPNQPQHF
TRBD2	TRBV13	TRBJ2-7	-	TGTGCCAGCAGCCCTAGACTAGCGGGAGTCGAGCAGTACTTC	CASSPRLAGVEQYF
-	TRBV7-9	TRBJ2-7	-	TGTGCCAGCAGCTTCAGGGGACACGAGCAGTACTTC	CASSFRGHEQYF
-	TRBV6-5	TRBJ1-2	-	TGTGCCAGCACACACGTTTCCGGTATGGGGTCTACCAGGGGCTATGGCTACACCTTC	CASTHVSGMGSTRGYGYTF
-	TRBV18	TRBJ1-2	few	TGTGCCAGCTCACCACCTCTTTCCTATGGCTACACCTTC	CASSPPLSYGYTF
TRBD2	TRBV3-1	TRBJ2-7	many	TGTGCCAGCAGCTCAACTAGCGCGGCCTACGAGCAGTACTTC	CASSSTSAAYEQYF
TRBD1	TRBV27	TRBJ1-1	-	TGTGCCAGCAGACGACGGACAGGGGGCGCGGGGACTGAAGCTTTCTTT	CASRRRTGGAGTEAFF
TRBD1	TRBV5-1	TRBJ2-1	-	TGCGCCAGCAGCCCTGGCTGGGACAGGGGAAGTAATGAGCAGTTCTTC	CASSPGWDRGSNEQFF
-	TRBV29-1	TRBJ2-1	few	TGCAGCGTTGAAGGGGGGTCGGCCCCCTACAATGAGCAGTTCTTC	CSVEGGSAPYNEQFF
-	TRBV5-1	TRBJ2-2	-	TGCGCCAGCAGCCAGCAAACCGGGGAGCTGTTTTTT	CASSQQTGELFF
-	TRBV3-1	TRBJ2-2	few	TGTGCCAGCAGCCAAACCACAGCCACCGGGGAGCTGTTTTTT	CASSQTTATGELFF
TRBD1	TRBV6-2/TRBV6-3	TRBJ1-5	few	TGTGCCAGCAGTTCCTCCCGGGACAGGGTAGGGCAGCCCCAGCATTTT	CASSSSRDRVGQPQHF
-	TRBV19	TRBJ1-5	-	TGTGCCAGTAGTCCTACGAGGGACCTTAGGAGAGTGCCCCAGCATTTT	CASSPTRDLRRVPQHF
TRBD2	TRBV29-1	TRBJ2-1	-	TGCAGCGTCGAAGGACTAGAACAGTTCTTC	CSVEGLEQFF
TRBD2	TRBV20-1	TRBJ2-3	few	TGCAGTGCTATCCAGCGGGAGGGAAGCACAGATACGCAGTATTTT	CSAIQREGSTDTQYF
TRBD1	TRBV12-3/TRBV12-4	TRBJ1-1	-	TGTGCCAGCAGGGCCGACAGGGTGTCTGAAGCTTTCTTT	CASRADRVSEAFF
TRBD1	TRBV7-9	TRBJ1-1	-	TGTGCCAGCAGCTTAGGAGAGGGGGCGGACACTGAAGCTTTCTTT	CASSLGEGADTEAFF
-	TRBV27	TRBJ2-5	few	TGTGCCAGCAGTTTGAACTCACTACACCAAGAGACCCAGTACTTC	CASSLNSLHQETQYF
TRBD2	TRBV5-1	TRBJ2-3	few	TGCGCCAGCAGCTTGATGAGGACTAGCGGGTCGACAGATACGCAGTATTTT	CASSLMRTSGSTDTQYF
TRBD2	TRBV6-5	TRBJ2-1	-	TGTGCCAGCAGTTTAGGACTAGCGGGAATGGATGAGCAGTTCTTC	CASSLGLAGMDEQFF
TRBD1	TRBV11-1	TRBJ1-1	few	TGTGCCAGCAGCCTGGGACAGTTTGGCACTGAAGCTTTCTTT	CASSLGQFGTEAFF
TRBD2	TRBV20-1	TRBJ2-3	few	TGCAGTGCGTGGACTAGCGGGGACACAGATACGCAGTATTTT	CSAWTSGDTDTQYF
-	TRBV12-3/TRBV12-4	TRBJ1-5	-	TGTGCCAGCAGTTTACAGAGCAATCAGCCCCAGCATTTT	CASSLQSNQPQHF
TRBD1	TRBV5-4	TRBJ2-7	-	TGTGCCAGCAGCTTGTGGGACAGGGGCCGCGAGCAGTACTTC	CASSLWDRGREQYF
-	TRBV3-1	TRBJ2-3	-	TGTGCCAGCAGCCAAGATTTCCTGGGAGCGGGCACAGATACGCAGTATTTT	CASSQDFLGAGTDTQYF
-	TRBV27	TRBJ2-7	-	TGTGCCAGCAGTTCCCCAGGGAGGAACGAGCAGTACTTC	CASSSPGRNEQYF
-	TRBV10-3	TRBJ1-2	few	TGTGCCATCATGGGGGTAGGACAGACAGATGGCTACACCTTC	CAIMGVGQTDGYTF
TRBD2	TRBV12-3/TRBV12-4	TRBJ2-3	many	TGTGCCAGCAGTTTTTCGGGGGGAGCTAGCACAGATACGCAGTATTTT	CASSFSGGASTDTQYF
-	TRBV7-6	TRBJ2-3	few	TGTGCCAGCAACCCCGGGAGCACAGATACGCAGTATTTT	CASNPGSTDTQYF
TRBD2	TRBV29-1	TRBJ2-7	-	TGCAGCGCAAAACCCGGGACTAGCGGCTACGAGCAGTACTTC	CSAKPGTSGYEQYF
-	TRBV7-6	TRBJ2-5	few	TGTGCCAGCAGCCTCAGCGCGGTCACGGAGACCCAGTACTTC	CASSLSAVTETQYF
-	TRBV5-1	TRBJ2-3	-	TGCGCCAGCAGCGCGGCCCTGAGCAGAGATACGCAGTATTTT	CASSAALSRDTQYF
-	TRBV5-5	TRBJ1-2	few	TGTGCCAGCAGCTTGGTGCAACAATCTGCTAACTATGGCTACACCTTC	CASSLVQQSANYGYTF
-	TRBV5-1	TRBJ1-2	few	TGCGCCAGCAGCTCCCCCGGGACTAACTATGGCTACACCTTC	CASSSPGTNYGYTF
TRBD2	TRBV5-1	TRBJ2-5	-	TGCGCCAGCAACGACCCCGGGGGGGGAGAGACCCAGTACTTC	CASNDPGGGETQYF
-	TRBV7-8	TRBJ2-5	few	TGTGCCAGCAGCTTAGAAGGGTCTGGGGAGACCCAGTACTTC	CASSLEGSGETQYF
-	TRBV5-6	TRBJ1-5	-	TGTGCCAGCAGCAAACAGGATCAGCCCCAGCATTTT	CASSKQDQPQHF
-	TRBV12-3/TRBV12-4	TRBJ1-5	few	TGTGCCAGCAGTTTTACGAGGACGGACCAGCATTTT	CASSFTRTDQHF
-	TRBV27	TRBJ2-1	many	TGTGCCAGCAGTCCCCGAGCTAGCAGAGACAATGAGCAGTTCTTC	CASSPRASRDNEQFF
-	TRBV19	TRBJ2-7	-	TGTGCCGCCGCCGGCAGACCCTCCTACGAGCAGTACTTC	CAAAGRPSYEQYF
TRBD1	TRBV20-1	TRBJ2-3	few	TGCAGTGCTTTGGACAGGGGGGTCACAGATACGCAGTATTTT	CSALDRGVTDTQYF
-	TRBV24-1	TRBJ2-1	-	TGTGCAGTCTCATCACTGTACAATGAGCAGTTCTTC	CAVSSLYNEQFF
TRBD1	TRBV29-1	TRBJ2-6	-	TGCAGCGTCGGAGGGACAGGGGTCTTCTCTGGGGCCAACGTCCTGACTTTC	CSVGGTGVFSGANVLTF
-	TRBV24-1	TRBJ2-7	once	TGTGCCACCAGTGATGGAGGGGGTTACGATCAGTACTTC	CATSDGGGYDQYF
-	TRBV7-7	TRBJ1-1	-	TGTGCCAGCAGCCCCATAGAGAACACTGAAGCTTTCTTT	CASSPIENTEAFF
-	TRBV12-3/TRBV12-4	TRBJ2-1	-	TGTGCCAGCAGTTTGAAGGGGGTGGGTGAGCAGTTCTTC	CASSLKGVGEQFF
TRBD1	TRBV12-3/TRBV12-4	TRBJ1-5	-	TGTGCCAGCAGAAAGGACAGGGCCAGCAATCAGCCCCAGCATTTT	CASRKDRASNQPQHF
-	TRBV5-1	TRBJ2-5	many	TGCGCCAGCAGCGTGGACCCCGCTGGTTGGGAGACCCAGTACTTC	CASSVDPAGWETQYF
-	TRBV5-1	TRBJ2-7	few	TGCGCCAGCAGCTTATCTTCACAGGGGGGGTACGAGCAGTACTTC	CASSLSSQGGYEQYF
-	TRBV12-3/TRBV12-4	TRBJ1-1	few	TGTGCCAGCAGTCTGAGCGCTGAAGCTTTCTTT	CASSLSAEAFF
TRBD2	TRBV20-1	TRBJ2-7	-	TGCAGTGCTAGGAACCGGGAGGAGGTCTGGGCCTACGAGCAGTACTTC	CSARNREEVWAYEQYF
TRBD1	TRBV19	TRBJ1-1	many	TGTGCCAGCAGTCCACAGGGGGGGAACACTGAAGCTTTCTTT	CASSPQGGNTEAFF
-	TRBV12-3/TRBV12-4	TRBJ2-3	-	TGTGCCAGCAGTCCCTTCAGGGTTTCTGCAGATACGCAGTATTTT	CASSPFRVSADTQYF
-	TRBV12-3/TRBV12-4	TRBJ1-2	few	TGTGCCAGCAGTTTGGGAAGGACCGAAGGGACATCTAACTATGGCTACACCTTC	CASSLGRTEGTSNYGYTF